One sample yielded the 8 T cell receptor beta chains listed below, sequenced in a study of a mutant IDH1 vaccine in newly diagnosed glioma. Antigens for these TCRs are unknown. This table comes from immunoSEQ multiplex PCR, and its TCRdb copy is limited to in-frame clones, with some not included. The sample has about 67,000 clones, about 89% seen once. The time point here: week 11, during vaccination. Each dose of the vaccine consisted of 300 ug of mutant IDH1 20-mer peptide, with topical imiquimod. The material was PBMCs, obtained from a glioma patient whose treatment included an IDH1 peptide vaccine. Receptors originate from a man aged 40-49 years with glioma.

This rearrangement joins TRBV4-3 to TRBJ2-3; D remains unclear. This CDR3 contains 16 residues. Germline-derived CDR1 and CDR2 are LGHNA and YSLEER. Trimming removed 0 bases at V and 1 base at J, with 11 bases between. In DNA form, the CDR3 reads TGCGCCAGCAGCCAAGATATCGAGGCCCGCACAGATACGCAGTATTTT. Translating it yields CASSQDIEARTDTQYF.

The chain has TRBV7-2 and TRBJ2-1, with no clear D. CDR3 size: 15 residues. Germline CDR1 reads SGHTA; CDR2 reads FQGNSA. Deletions cut 5 bases from V and 2 bases from J, with 13 bases between. The CDR3 nucleotides are TGTGCCAGCAGCACATTATCGGTGGCCTACAATGAGCAGTTCTTC. It specifies CASSTLSVAYNEQFF.

The chain joins TRBV6-1 to TRBJ1-5; no reliable D call. Germline lookup yields CDR1 MNHNS and CDR2 SASEGT. This CDR3 is 11 amino acids long. The DNA for the CDR3 is TGTGCAGAGGGCAACAATCAGCCCCAGCATTTT. It is translated as CAEGNNQPQHF.

This sequence joins TRBV28 and TRBJ2-3; D gene uncertain. The CDR3 spans 13 residues. Germline V gives CDR1 MDHEN, CDR2 SYDVKM. Trimming stripped 3 bases from V and 8 bases from J, with 12 bases between. The CDR3 nucleotides read TGTGCCAGCAGTTTGAACCCTGCGGTTACGCAGTATTTT. Protein product: CASSLNPAVTQYF.

This clone came up once. This chain uses TRBV5-5 with TRBJ1-1, with TRBD1 matching 8 bases. V lost 0 bases, J lost 5 bases, and 12 bases stayed unmatched. The CDR3 runs to 17 residues. Germline CDR1 and CDR2: SGHKS and YYEKEE (reference sequence). The CDR3 coding sequence is TGTGCCAGCAGCTTGGAGACAGGGGAACCAGGTGCGACTGAAGCTTTCTTT. Translating gives CASSLETGEPGATEAFF.

V is TRBV7-9 and J is TRBJ1-2; D remains unclear. CDR1 and CDR2 from the germline V gene are SEHNR and FQNEAQ (reference sequence). This CDR3 region has 12 residues. V was cut by 1 base and J by 6 bases, with 6 bases left in between. The CDR3: CASSLEADGYTF. The DNA of the CDR3 is TGTGCCAGCAGCTTAGAGGCCGATGGCTACACCTTC.

Only a few counts were recorded for this clone. The chain recombines TRBV10-1 with TRBJ2-3, with 12 bases identical to TRBD2. The CDR3 consists of 15 residues. The germline V gene encodes CDR1 WNHNN and CDR2 SYGVQD (reference sequence). V was pared by 4 bases and J by 5 bases, with 4 bases of the junction left unmatched. CDR3 nucleotide sequence: TGCGCCAGCAGTGGTCTAGCGGGGGGGCAAGATACGCAGTATTTT. Encoded protein: CASSGLAGGQDTQYF.

The chain carries TRBV5-6 and TRBJ2-6; D uncertain. The CDR3 spans 15 residues. CDR1 SGHDT and CDR2 YYEEEE come from the germline V gene. Trimming cost V 0 bases and J 4 bases, with 8 bases left between them. Written as DNA, the CDR3 is TGTGCCAGCAGCTTGGGTGGGTCCGGGGCCAACGTCCTGACTTTC. It is translated as CASSLGGSGANVLTF.